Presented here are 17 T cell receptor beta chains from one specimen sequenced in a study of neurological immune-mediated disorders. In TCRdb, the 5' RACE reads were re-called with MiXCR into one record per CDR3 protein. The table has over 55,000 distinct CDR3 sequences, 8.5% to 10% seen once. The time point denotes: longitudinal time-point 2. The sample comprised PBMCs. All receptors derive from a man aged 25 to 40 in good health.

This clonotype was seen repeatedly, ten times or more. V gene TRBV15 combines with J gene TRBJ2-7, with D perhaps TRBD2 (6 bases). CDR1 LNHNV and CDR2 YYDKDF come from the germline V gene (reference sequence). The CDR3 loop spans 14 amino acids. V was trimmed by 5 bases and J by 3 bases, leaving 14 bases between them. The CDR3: CATSLYQGGYEQYF. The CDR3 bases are TGTGCCACCAGCCTTTATCAGGGAGGCTACGAGCAGTACTTC.

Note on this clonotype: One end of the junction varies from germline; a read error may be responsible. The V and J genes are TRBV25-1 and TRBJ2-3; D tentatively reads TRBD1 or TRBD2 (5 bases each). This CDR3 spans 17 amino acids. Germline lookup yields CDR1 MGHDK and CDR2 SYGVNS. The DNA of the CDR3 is TGTGCCAGCAGTGTAAATCTGGGGGTGCCTAGCACAGATTCGCAGTATTTT. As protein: CASSVNLGVPSTDSQYF. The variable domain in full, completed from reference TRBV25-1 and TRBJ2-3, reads EADIYQTPRYLVIGTGKKITLECSQTMGHDKMYWYQQDPGMELHLIHYSYGVNSTEKGDLSSESTVSRIRTEHFPLTLESARPSHTSQYLCASSVNLGVPSTDSQYFGPGTRLTVL.

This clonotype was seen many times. CDR3 amino acids: CATSDPKTLNTGELFF. CDR3 DNA sequence: TGTGCCACCAGTGATCCGAAAACTTTGAACACCGGGGAGCTGTTTTTT. The chain carries TRBV24-1 and TRBJ2-2, with no clear D. The CDR3 is 16 residues long. Germline V CDR1 and CDR2: KGHDR, SFDVKD. V lost 3 bases and J lost 1, with 11 bases in between.

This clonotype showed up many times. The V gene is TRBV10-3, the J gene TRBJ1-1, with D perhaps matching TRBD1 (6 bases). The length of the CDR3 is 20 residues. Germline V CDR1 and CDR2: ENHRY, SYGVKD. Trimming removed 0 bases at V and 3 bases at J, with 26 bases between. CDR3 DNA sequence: TGTGCCATCAGTGAGTCGAAGGTTGGGGACACCAGACGGGGGGACACTGAAGCTTTCTTT. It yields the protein CAISESKVGDTRRGDTEAFF.

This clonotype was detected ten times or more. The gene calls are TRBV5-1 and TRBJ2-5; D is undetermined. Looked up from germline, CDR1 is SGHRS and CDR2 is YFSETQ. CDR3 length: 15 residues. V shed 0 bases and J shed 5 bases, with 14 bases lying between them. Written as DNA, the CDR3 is TGCGCCAGCAGCTTGGGTACGACCACGTGGGAGACCCAGTACTTC. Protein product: CASSLGTTTWETQYF.

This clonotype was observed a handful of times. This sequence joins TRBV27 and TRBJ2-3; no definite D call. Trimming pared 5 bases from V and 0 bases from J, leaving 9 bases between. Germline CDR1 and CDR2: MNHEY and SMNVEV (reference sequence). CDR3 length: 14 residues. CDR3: CASSTLGSTDTQYF. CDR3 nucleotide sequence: TGTGCCAGCAGTACTCTAGGTAGCACAGATACGCAGTATTTT.

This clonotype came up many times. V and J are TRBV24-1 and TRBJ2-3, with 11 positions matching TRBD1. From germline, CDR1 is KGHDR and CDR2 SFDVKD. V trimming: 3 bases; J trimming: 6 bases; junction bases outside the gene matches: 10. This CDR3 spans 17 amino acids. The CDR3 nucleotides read TGTGCCACCAGTGATCCGACACCGGGACAGGGGGACGATACGCAGTATTTT. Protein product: CATSDPTPGQGDDTQYF.

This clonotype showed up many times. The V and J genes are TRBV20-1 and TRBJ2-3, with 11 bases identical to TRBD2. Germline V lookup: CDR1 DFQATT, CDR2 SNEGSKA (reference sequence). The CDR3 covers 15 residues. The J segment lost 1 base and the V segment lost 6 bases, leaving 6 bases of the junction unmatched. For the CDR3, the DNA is TGCAGTGCCTATTCACTAGCGGGGGGCACAGATACGCAGTATTTT. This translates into CSAYSLAGGTDTQYF.

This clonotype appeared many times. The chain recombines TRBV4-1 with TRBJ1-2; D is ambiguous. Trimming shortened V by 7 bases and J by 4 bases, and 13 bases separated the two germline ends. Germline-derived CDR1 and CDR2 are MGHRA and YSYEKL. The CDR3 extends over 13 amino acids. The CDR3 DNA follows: TGCGCCAGCAATAGAGCTGTCGGCTATGGCTACACCTTC. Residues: CASNRAVGYGYTF.

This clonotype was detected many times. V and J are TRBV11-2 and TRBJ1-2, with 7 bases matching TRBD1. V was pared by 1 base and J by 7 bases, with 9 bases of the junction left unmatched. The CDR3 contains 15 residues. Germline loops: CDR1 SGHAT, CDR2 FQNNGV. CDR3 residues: CASSLGDRARTGYTF. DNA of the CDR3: TGTGCCAGCAGCTTAGGAGACAGGGCGCGGACTGGCTACACCTTC. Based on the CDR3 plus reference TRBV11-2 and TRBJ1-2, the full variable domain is EAGVAQSPRYKIIEKRQSVAFWCNPISGHATLYWYQQILGQGPKLLIQFQNNGVVDDSQLPKDRFSAERLKGVDSTLKIQPAKLEDSAVYLCASSLGDRARTGYTFGSGTRLTVV.

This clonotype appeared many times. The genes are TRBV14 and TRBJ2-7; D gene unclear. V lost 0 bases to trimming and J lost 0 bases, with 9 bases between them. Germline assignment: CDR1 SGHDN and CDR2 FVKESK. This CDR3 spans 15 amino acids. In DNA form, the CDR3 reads TGTGCCAGCAGCCAAGACGAGATAAGCTCCTACGAGCAGTACTTC. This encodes CASSQDEISSYEQYF. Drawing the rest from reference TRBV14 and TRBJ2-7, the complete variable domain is EAGVTQFPSHSVIEKGQTVTLRCDPISGHDNLYWYRRVMGKEIKFLLHFVKESKQDESGMPNNRFLAERTGGTYSTLKVQPAELEDSGVYFCASSQDEISSYEQYFGPGTRLTVT.

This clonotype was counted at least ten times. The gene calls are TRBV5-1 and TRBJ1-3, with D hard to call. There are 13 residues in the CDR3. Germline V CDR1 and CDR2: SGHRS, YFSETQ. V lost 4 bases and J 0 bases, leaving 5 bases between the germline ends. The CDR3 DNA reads TGCGCCAGCAGCCTTGACTCTGGAAACACCATATATTTT. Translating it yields CASSLDSGNTIYF. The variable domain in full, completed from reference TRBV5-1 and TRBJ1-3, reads KAGVTQTPRYLIKTRGQQVTLSCSPISGHRSVSWYQQTPGQGLQFLFEYFSETQRNKGNFPGRFSGRQFSNSRSEMNVSTLELGDSALYLCASSLDSGNTIYFGEGSWLTVV.

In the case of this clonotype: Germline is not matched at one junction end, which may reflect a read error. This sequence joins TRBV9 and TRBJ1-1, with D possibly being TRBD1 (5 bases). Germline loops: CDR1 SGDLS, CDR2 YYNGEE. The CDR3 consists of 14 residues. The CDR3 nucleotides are TGTGCCAGCAGCGCGGGGCAGCGGAACACTGAAGGTTTCTTT. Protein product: CASSAGQRNTEGFF.

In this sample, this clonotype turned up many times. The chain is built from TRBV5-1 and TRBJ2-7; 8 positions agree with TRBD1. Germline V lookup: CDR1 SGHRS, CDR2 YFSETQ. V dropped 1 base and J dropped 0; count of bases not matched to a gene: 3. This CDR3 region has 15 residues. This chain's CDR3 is CASSLNRGDSYEQYF. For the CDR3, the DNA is TGCGCCAGCAGCTTGAACAGGGGGGACTCCTACGAGCAGTACTTC.

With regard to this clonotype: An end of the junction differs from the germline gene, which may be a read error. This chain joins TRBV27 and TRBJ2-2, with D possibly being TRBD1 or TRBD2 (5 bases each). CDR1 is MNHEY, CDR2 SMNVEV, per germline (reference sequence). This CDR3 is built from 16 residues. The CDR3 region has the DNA TGTGCCAGCAACACAAACAGTGGGCATGGGACCGGGGATCTGTTTTTT. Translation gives CASNTNSGHGTGDLFF.

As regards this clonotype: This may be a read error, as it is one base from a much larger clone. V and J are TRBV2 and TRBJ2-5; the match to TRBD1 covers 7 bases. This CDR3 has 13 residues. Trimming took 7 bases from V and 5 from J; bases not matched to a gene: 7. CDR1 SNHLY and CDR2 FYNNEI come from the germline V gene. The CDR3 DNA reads TGTGCCAGCACCGAAGACAGGGATGAGACCCAGTACTTC. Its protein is CASTEDRDETQYF.

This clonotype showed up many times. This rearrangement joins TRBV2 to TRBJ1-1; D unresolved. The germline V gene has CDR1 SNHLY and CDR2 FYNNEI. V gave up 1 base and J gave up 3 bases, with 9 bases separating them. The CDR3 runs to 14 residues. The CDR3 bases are TGTGCCAGCAGTGAAGACCTCACGGACACTGAAGCTTTCTTT. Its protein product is CASSEDLTDTEAFF.